This TCR beta chain was recorded in a study of identical twins (dated by TCRdb to the mid-2010s). For context, the study as a whole: TCR alpha and beta repertoires from monozygotic twins, unrelated adults of various ages and cord blood were deep-sequenced to test whether fetal clonotypes persist. To rule out contamination, the twin experiments were replicated at different times with different library preparation protocols. Findings and caveats that apply to the study as a whole: Fewer insertions were carried by abundant cord blood beta clonotypes; a weaker similar trend was observed in young adult naive repertoires, while no such trend was observed in memory repertoires. Zero-insertion analyses could be partly confounded by invariant T cells such as MAIT and iNKT, though diverse VJ usage argued against such confounding for most clonotypes. Compared with coincidental sharing between unrelated individuals, out-of-frame TCR alpha sequences shared between twins had an excess of sequences with low generation probability. Because the same donors could not be followed over many years, the conclusions depended on cross-sectional statistical analysis. A weaker excess of twin sharing was found in beta out-of-frame sequences because the signal-to-noise ratio was lowered by fewer shared sequences. In monozygotic twins, recombination models systematically underestimated out-of-frame TCR alpha sharing, but the models matched the sharing seen between unrelated individuals.

In its sample, this clonotype was seen a few times. The specificity of this receptor is unknown. No quality values exist for individual bases; no much larger clone is one base distant. The CDR3 goes from the cysteine to the phenylalanine over 17 residues. Only the CDR3 part of the read is kept: 51 bases, read in frame from the first base. Trimming accounts for 5 bases at V and 8 bases at J, while the number of junction bases matched to no gene is 14. CDR1 and CDR2 (KGHDR, SFDVKD) derive from the germline V gene. To prepare the library, 5' RACE was applied. For sequencing, an Illumina HiSeq 2000 was employed. A universal primer binding site was added through template switching, and the final cDNA carried a unique molecular identifier so that TCR cDNA molecules could be counted accurately. Specific primers in the conserved constant-segment region were used to synthesize first-strand cDNA for the TCR alpha and beta chains. To control for contamination, each cDNA library was double barcoded with a SMART-Mk sample barcode plus Illumina barcodes. TruSeq adapter sequences along with Illumina sample barcodes were introduced in two successive PCR steps. TCR alpha and beta cDNA libraries were sequenced on the Illumina HiSeq platform with custom primers. Per the source publication's procedure: Unique molecular identifiers were extracted from raw reads with MiGEC, and CDR3 positions were determined with MiXCR. For each individual, recombination models were inferred using an EM algorithm with the repgenHMM and IGoR tools. Shared clonotype analysis was performed with the tcR package in R, normalizing sharing by the product of cloneset sizes. To study raw recombination free of thymic and clonal selection effects, out-of-frame nonproductive sequences were analyzed. In-frame beta chains were kept once TCRdb had trimmed the public reads at Q25 with fastp and called clones with MiXCR. CDR3 protein duplicates are merged, each entry listing the most common genes and DNA. What appears here as the V and J calls and clone size reflects TCRdb's work, not the paper's. Across this sample there are about 290,000 distinct CDR3 sequences, with roughly 9.8% seen only once. Of the sample, around 7.1% falls within the top ten clones.

Every donor in the study was a healthy Caucasian. Three pairs of female monozygotic twins, all aged about 18 to 29 years, made up the twin cohort. CD4+ and CD8+ T cell populations were isolated with positive isolation kits from Invitrogen. These data were also filed under a second study, of yellow fever vaccine responses in identical twins. From that second study: The T cell response to vaccination in identical twins was reported by the authors to appear partly convergent and partly personalized. In identical twins, the study followed T cell clones that responded to the vaccine with precision.

Sequences were obtained from CD8+ T cells sorted from blood. This sequence uses TRBV24-1 and TRBJ2-1; TRBD1 lines up with 10 middle nucleotides. The clonotype comes from a woman aged 18-30 years in good health. This receptor carries the CDR3 CATSVGLGQGVTYEQFF. The bases are TGTGCCACCAGTGTCGGGCTCGGACAGGGGGTAACCTATGAGCAGTTCTTC.